Shown below are 22 T cell receptor beta chains from a single sample sequenced in a study of cytomegalovirus exposure and HLA in healthy donors. The PCR used 60 Vbeta and 13 Jbeta primers. Sequenced by immunoSEQ multiplex PCR; TCRdb stores in-frame clones only, minus some. The table lists about 180,000 clones, over 75% of them singletons. Sequencing was carried out using PBMCs. Receptor source: a woman in her fifties or sixties in good health and CMV-seronegative.

The rearrangement uses TRBV5-1 and TRBJ1-1; D gene uncertain. Germline CDR1 is SGHRS and CDR2 is YFSETQ. V lost 2 bases, J lost 1 base, and 6 bases lay in between. This CDR3 has 13 residues. The CDR3: CASSLLENTEAFF. The DNA of the CDR3 is TGCGCCAGCAGCTTATTAGAGAACACTGAAGCTTTCTTT.

The genes are TRBV15 and TRBJ2-3, with TRBD2 matching 11 bases. Germline-derived CDR1 and CDR2 are LNHNV and YYDKDF (reference sequence). Losses at the gene ends were 5 bases for V and 0 bases for J; bases not matched to a gene: 13. CDR3 length: 19 amino acids. The CDR3 loop is CATSSNRVLAGDSTDTQYF. Here the CDR3 DNA reads TGTGCCACCAGCTCAAACCGAGTACTAGCGGGGGATAGCACAGATACGCAGTATTTT.

This clone was counted a few times. This chain connects TRBV9 to TRBJ2-3; perhaps TRBD1 as D (5 bases). The germline CDR1 and CDR2 sequences are SGDLS and YYNGEE. CDR3 length equals 16 residues. V lost 0 bases and J 0 bases, leaving 11 bases between the germline ends. This CDR3 reads CASSVGRQPSTDTQYF. CDR3 coding DNA: TGTGCCAGCAGCGTAGGGCGACAGCCTAGCACAGATACGCAGTATTTT.

This chain links TRBV14 with TRBJ1-4; the D gene is possibly TRBD1 (6 bases). CDR1 and CDR2 from the germline V gene are SGHDN and FVKESK. The CDR3 consists of 14 residues. The ends were cut back, 3 bases at V and 10 bases at J, with 15 bases in the middle. CDR3 residues: CASSQRGPGVKLFF. DNA of the CDR3: TGTGCCAGCAGCCAGCGGGGGCCTGGAGTAAAACTGTTTTTT. The whole variable domain, remainder taken from reference TRBV14 and TRBJ1-4, is EAGVTQFPSHSVIEKGQTVTLRCDPISGHDNLYWYRRVMGKEIKFLLHFVKESKQDESGMPNNRFLAERTGGTYSTLKVQPAELEDSGVYFCASSQRGPGVKLFFGSGTQLSVL.

V usage is TRBV19 and J usage is TRBJ2-7; D is possibly TRBD1 (5 bases). There are 14 residues in the CDR3. The V gene's germline CDR1 is LNHDA and CDR2 SQIVND (reference sequence). Trimming pared 6 bases from V and 1 base from J, leaving 13 bases between. As DNA, the CDR3 is TGTGCCAGTAGCCCAAGGACATTTTCCTACGAGCAGTACTTC. Translated, it gives CASSPRTFSYEQYF.

The chain combines TRBV14 with TRBJ2-2; D ambiguous. The CDR3 spans 13 residues. CDR1 and CDR2 from the germline V gene are SGHDN and FVKESK. V was shortened by 3 bases and J by 2 bases, with 4 bases between the two germline ends. As DNA, the CDR3 is TGTGCCAGCAGCCACTACAACACCGGGGAGCTGTTTTTT. It encodes CASSHYNTGELFF.

CDR3: CASSLARGASTEAFF. The CDR3 DNA reads as TGTGCCAGCAGCTTAGCTCGGGGGGCAAGCACTGAAGCTTTCTTT. The chain couples TRBV7-9 to TRBJ1-1; D possibly corresponds to TRBD1 (6 bases). From germline, CDR1 is SEHNR and CDR2 FQNEAQ (reference sequence). This CDR3 has 15 amino acids. Trimming took 0 bases from V and 4 from J, leaving 12 bases between them.

The J gene is TRBJ2-3, the V gene TRBV5-1; 8 bases are shared with TRBD2. The CDR3 spans 17 residues. V dropped 0 bases and J dropped 0; count of bases not matched to a gene: 6. The germline V gene has CDR1 SGHRS and CDR2 YFSETQ. CDR3 residues: CASSLGVAGTSTDTQYF. The DNA for the CDR3 is TGCGCCAGCAGCTTGGGGGTAGCGGGGACTAGCACAGATACGCAGTATTTT. Complete variable domain (other parts from reference TRBV5-1 and TRBJ2-3): KAGVTQTPRYLIKTRGQQVTLSCSPISGHRSVSWYQQTPGQGLQFLFEYFSETQRNKGNFPGRFSGRQFSNSRSEMNVSTLELGDSALYLCASSLGVAGTSTDTQYFGPGTRLTVL.

The chain uses TRBV2 and TRBJ1-2; D ambiguous. The CDR3 is 14 residues long. V was cut by 2 bases and J by 2 bases, with 9 bases left in between. Germline assignment: CDR1 SNHLY and CDR2 FYNNEI. As DNA, the CDR3 is TGTGCCAGCAGTGAACTTAACAGAAACTATGGCTACACCTTC. Its translation: CASSELNRNYGYTF.

This clone appeared a single time. The V call is TRBV11-2, the J call TRBJ1-1, with unresolved D. Trimming removed 5 bases at V and 1 base at J, with 8 bases between. The CDR3 runs to 13 residues. Germline V CDR1 and CDR2: SGHAT, FQNNGV. In nucleotides, the CDR3 is TGTGCCAGCAGCGGGCAGTGGAACACTGAAGCTTTCTTT. This codes for CASSGQWNTEAFF.

The V gene is TRBV6-4, the J gene TRBJ2-1, with 8 bases aligning to TRBD1. The J segment lost 3 bases and the V segment lost 0 bases, leaving 4 bases of the junction unmatched. Germline CDR1 MRHNA, CDR2 SNTAGT. This CDR3 is built from 16 residues. The CDR3 loop is CASSDSPGTGYNEQFF. Written as DNA, the CDR3 is TGTGCCAGCAGTGACTCCCCCGGGACAGGCTACAATGAGCAGTTCTTC.

V gene TRBV7-9 combines with J gene TRBJ1-5, with TRBD1 matching over 7 bases. Germline V gene data show CDR1 as SEHNR and CDR2 as FQNEAQ (reference sequence). CDR3 length: 15 amino acids. The V segment lost 5 bases and the J segment 0 bases; nucleotides outside the gene matches: 4. CDR3 residues: CASSPDRVSNQPQHF. The CDR3 region has the DNA TGTGCCAGCAGCCCCGACAGGGTTAGCAATCAGCCCCAGCATTTT.

V and J are TRBV14 and TRBJ1-2; the D gene is possibly TRBD1 (6 bases). Germline V lookup: CDR1 SGHDN, CDR2 FVKESK. Trimming shortened V by 4 bases and J by 7 bases, and 16 bases separated the two germline ends. The CDR3 has 14 amino acids. The CDR3: CASSRGKDRTGYTF. The CDR3 nucleotides read TGTGCCAGCAGCCGAGGGAAGGACAGAACTGGCTACACCTTC.

The rearrangement joins TRBV27 to TRBJ2-3, with 9 bases aligning to TRBD1. After removal of 8 bases from V and 0 bases from J, the junction contained 12 bases not matched to a gene. CDR3 length: 17 residues. Germline values: CDR1 MNHEY, CDR2 SMNVEV (reference sequence). The CDR3 loop is CASFRDRASASTDTQYF. The CDR3, as DNA: TGTGCCAGCTTCCGGGACAGGGCCAGTGCTAGCACAGATACGCAGTATTTT.

The chain joins TRBV7-8 to TRBJ1-5; D unclear. This CDR3 is built from 14 residues. V lost 4 bases to trimming and J lost 3 bases, with 10 bases between them. Germline V lookup: CDR1 SGHVS, CDR2 FQNEAQ. In nucleotides, the CDR3 is TGTGCCAGCAGCTCGGTGCGGGACAATCAGCCCCAGCATTTT. The encoded protein is CASSSVRDNQPQHF.

This clone is a singleton in its sample. The chain combines TRBV5-1 with TRBJ1-4, with 8 bases fitting TRBD1. The germline V gene encodes CDR1 SGHRS and CDR2 YFSETQ. Losses at the gene ends were 4 bases for V and 8 bases for J; bases not matched to a gene: 7. The CDR3 is made up of 14 amino acids. This chain's CDR3 is CASSPDRGWEKLFF. In DNA, the CDR3 is TGCGCCAGCAGCCCCGACAGGGGTTGGGAAAAACTGTTTTTT.

This chain links TRBV7-2 with TRBJ2-3; 8 bases are shared with TRBD2. The length of the CDR3 is 17 residues. With V trimmed by 5 bases and J by 0 bases, 10 bases remained unmatched. Germline CDR1 is SGHTA and CDR2 is FQGNSA. CDR3 protein: CASSRGGSGVSTDTQYF. The CDR3 DNA is TGTGCCAGCAGCCGCGGGGGTAGCGGGGTGAGCACAGATACGCAGTATTTT.

J is TRBJ2-1 and V is TRBV19; 9 nucleotides match TRBD1. The V gene's germline CDR1 is LNHDA and CDR2 SQIVND (reference sequence). The CDR3 covers 14 residues. The J segment lost 9 bases and the V segment lost 6 bases, leaving 9 bases of the junction unmatched. The CDR3 DNA reads as TGTGCCAGTAGCAGGACAGGGGTTGTAGGTGAGCAGTTCTTC. Protein sequence: CASSRTGVVGEQFF.

The chain has TRBV27 and TRBJ2-2; weak D call: TRBD2 (5 bases). The CDR3 sequence is 16 residues long. The germline V gene encodes CDR1 MNHEY and CDR2 SMNVEV (reference sequence). V shed 5 bases and J shed 5 bases, with 18 bases lying between them. CDR3 bases: TGTGCCAGCAGTATTACACCCGGGGTGAAGACCGGGGAGCTGTTTTTT. It specifies CASSITPGVKTGELFF.

Only a few counts were recorded for this clone. V is TRBV19 and J is TRBJ2-5; 9 nucleotides match TRBD1. Germline loops: CDR1 LNHDA, CDR2 SQIVND (reference sequence). Germline trimming cut 6 bases from V and 4 bases from J; bases unmatched to any gene: 9. The CDR3 runs to 15 residues. Here the CDR3 reads CASSEGTGSRETQYF. The CDR3 DNA reads as TGTGCCAGTAGCGAGGGGACAGGGAGTAGAGAGACCCAGTACTTC.

The chain combines TRBV23-1 with TRBJ2-7; D remains unclear. TRBV23-1 is marked as an open reading frame, function uncertain. The V end lost 1 base, the J end lost 2 bases, and 9 bases lay between the germline ends. The length of the CDR3 is 14 residues. The CDR3 region is CASSQFQETYEQYF. DNA for the CDR3: TGCGCCAGCAGTCAATTCCAGGAAACCTACGAGCAGTACTTC.

J is TRBJ2-3 and V is TRBV6-6; D gene ambiguous. Germline V gene sequence: CDR1 MNHNY, CDR2 SVGAGI (reference sequence). V was trimmed by 4 bases and J by 4 bases, leaving 15 bases between them. This CDR3 is built from 15 residues. The CDR3 here is CASSLPPMVADTQYF. Here the CDR3 DNA reads TGTGCCAGCAGTTTGCCTCCGATGGTAGCAGATACGCAGTATTTT.